This T cell receptor beta chain was captured in a study of shared T cell receptors in the human thymus. Sequenced by immunoSEQ multiplex PCR; TCRdb stores in-frame clones only, minus some. The sample holds hundreds of thousands of clones, roughly 90% seen once. These data were also reused for a study on human thymus T cells. This second report adds: Resections were taken during corrective heart surgery, and the thymus tissue came from these. Repertoires sampled from thymus and blood appeared biased in V and J gene usage.

This sequence was found in a boy younger than two with a congenital heart defect. The specimen sequenced was thymocytes.

Here the CDR3 DNA reads TGTGCCAGCAGTGAAGGATCAGGGGGCGCGAGGAACACTGAAGCTTTCTTT. Amino acids: CASSEGSGGARNTEAFF. This chain uses TRBV6-1 with TRBJ1-1, with TRBD1 identical over 8 bases. The length of the CDR3 is 17 residues. V lost 1 base, J lost 1 base, and 8 bases stayed unmatched. In germline, CDR1 is MNHNS, CDR2 SASEGT.